This T cell receptor beta chain derives from a study of a mutant IDH1 vaccine in newly diagnosed glioma (dated by TCRdb to 2020 to 2022). Looking at the study overall: Patients were given eight vaccinations, in weeks 1, 3, 5, 7, 11, 15, 19 and 23, which matched visits V03 through V10. Vaccination was initiated 4-6 weeks after radiotherapy alone, or concurrently with temozolomide cycles in the chemotherapy-containing groups. Prior to enrollment, patients had been given standard therapy consisting of radiotherapy alone, temozolomide alone, or radiochemotherapy with temozolomide, with the combination given to most patients. Peripheral blood was drawn at six visits: V03 (baseline), V05, V07, V10, V12 and V13. Of the roughly 32 patients who were treated, around 62% were male and approximately 38% were female, and the mean age was around 40 years. Longitudinal TCRB deep sequencing was done for about two dozen treated patients, wherever samples were available for exploratory analyses. What the authors observed across the whole study: Changes in the top peripheral T cell clonotypes picked up by TCRB sequencing did not appear to be linked to pseudoprogression. Vaccine-induced immune responses across multiple MHC alleles were detected in around 92% of patients. It was noted by the authors that analyses of patient blood samples could not be reproduced owing to sample limitations. Availability determined which PBMC samples were chosen for TCRB deep sequencing.

For this chain, trimming is 3 bases at the V end and 2 bases at the J end, and the number of junction bases without a gene match is 5. The germline V gene specifies SGHTS as CDR1 and YDEGEE as CDR2. The CDR3 measures 15 amino acids from cysteine to phenylalanine. Of all the DNA, just the CDR3 is kept, 45 bases in frame from base 1. Library preparation used the immunoSEQ multiplex PCR assay. Following the manufacturer's protocol, the hsTCRB Kit was used to amplify rearranged TCR beta chain sequences. An Illumina MiSeq was used to sequence the TCRB libraries. The authors processed their data as follows. The kit vendor's proprietary platform handled demultiplexing, trimming and gene mapping. TCRdb's version of the immuneACCESS table is confined to in-frame rearrangements and falls short of the full clone set. An unresolved V gene accounts for under half of the shortfall where checked; the remainder is of unknown origin. Clone size and the V and J calls come from that table; the DNA yielded D and trimming. Recorded for this sample are approximately 64,000 clones; around 85% of them occurred a single time. The top ten clones comprise 8.5% to 9.5% of the sample.

To note about this clone: Its antigen is still unknown. Qualities for individual bases were not recorded, and no much larger clone is one base off.

The time point label for this specimen denotes: week 11, during vaccination. Each vaccine dose was 300 ug of a 20-mer mutant IDH1 peptide in Montanide, given subcutaneously with topical imiquimod. The donors had newly diagnosed IDH1-mutant astrocytomas of WHO grade 3 or 4 that showed loss of nuclear ATRX. The samples were drawn from NOA16, a multicentre, single-arm, open-label phase I trial in Germany that tested a mutant IDH1 peptide vaccine in humans for the first time. Genomic DNA for TCRB sequencing was extracted from EDTA blood using the DNeasy Blood and Tissue Kit. Sample: PBMCs, taken from a glioma patient whose treatment included an IDH1 peptide vaccine. The chain is assembled from TRBV5-8 and TRBJ1-5, with 7 junctional bases fitting TRBD1. The receptor comes from a woman aged 50 to 65 with glioma. CDR3 region: CASSSGTDGNQPQHF. The DNA is TGTGCCAGCAGCTCCGGGACAGACGGCAATCAGCCCCAGCATTTT.